Listed here is a single TCR beta chain. Its antigen is as yet unknown. This sample stems from a study of CD8+ T cells in alopecia areata. Findings and caveats of the study: Mice gave a clearer picture of TCR sharing than patients did, possibly for HLA-related reasons. Across lesional scalp, and particularly alopecia totalis/universalis, clonality surpassed that of normal scalp.

Deletions cut 5 bases from V and 5 bases from J, with 13 bases between. Germline assignment: CDR1 MNHEY and CDR2 SMNVEV (reference sequence). This CDR3 spans 14 amino acids. Researchers gathered lesional scalp punch biopsies and peripheral blood from patients with alopecia areata. As the sequencing template, cDNA was produced by extracting RNA and reverse transcribing it. Sequenced by immunoSEQ multiplex PCR; TCRdb stores in-frame clones only, minus some. The repertoire has about 110,000 clones, about 50% of them found once; the top ten carry approximately 23%. The sequence was obtained from a human donor with alopecia areata. Sequencing was carried out using NKG2D-low CD8+ T cells sorted from blood. V gene TRBV27 combines with J gene TRBJ2-1; possibly TRBD2 for D (5 bases). CDR3 coding DNA: TGTGCCAGCAGTCCCGGACTGGGAGACAATGAGCAGTTCTTC. This gives the protein CASSPGLGDNEQFF.